This T cell receptor (beta chain) was retrieved from a study of identical twins. Many counts were recorded for this clonotype. Its specificity is unknown. General study points: Weaker excess twin sharing was seen among beta out-of-frame sequences.

MiXCR, run by TCRdb on the 5' RACE reads, gives a single entry per CDR3 protein. Among about 240,000 distinct CDR3 sequences listed, 10% were seen once. Sequencing was performed on memory T cells sorted from blood. The receptor was derived from a middle-aged man in good health.

The CDR3: CSARTVTDTQYF. The CDR3 nucleotides are TGCAGTGCTAGGACAGTAACAGATACGCAGTATTTT. The chain combines TRBV20-1 with TRBJ2-3, with D possibly TRBD1 on 5 matching bases. CDR3 length: 12 residues. Trimming pared 3 bases from V and 3 bases from J, leaving 7 bases between. CDR1 and CDR2 (germline): DFQATT, SNEGSKA (reference sequence).